The 16 T cell receptor beta chains below were found in one sample sequenced in a study of blood T cell repertoires in COVID-19. Clones were read by immunoSEQ multiplex PCR, and TCRdb kept only the in-frame ones, dropping some. This sample carries just over 650,000 clones, approximately 90% of them seen once, and the ten largest clones take approximately 0.3%. The sample taken for sequencing was peripheral blood. These receptors all stem from a woman younger than 30 with acute or convalescent COVID-19.

There are a few counts of this clone. The gene calls are TRBV9 and TRBJ1-2; possibly TRBD1 for D (5 bases). The length of the CDR3 is 15 residues. Trimming removed 2 bases at V and 8 bases at J, with 19 bases between. The V gene's germline CDR1 is SGDLS and CDR2 YYNGEE. Written as DNA, the CDR3 is TGTGCCAGCAGCGTTTTCCCAGGGTCGGCCGAAGGCTACACCTTC. Translation: CASSVFPGSAEGYTF. The variable domain in full, with the rest retrieved from reference TRBV9 and TRBJ1-2, is DSGVTQTPKHLITATGQRVTLRCSPRSGDLSVYWYQQSLDQGLQFLIQYYNGEERAKGNILERFSAQQFPDLHSELNLSSLELGDSALYFCASSVFPGSAEGYTFGSGTRLTVV.

This rearrangement joins TRBV5-4 to TRBJ1-2; D is perhaps TRBD1 (6 bases). This CDR3 comprises 14 residues. V lost 0 bases and J lost 8, with 14 bases in between. Germline V gene sequence: CDR1 SGHNT, CDR2 YYREEE (reference sequence). CDR3 region: CASSLEYRAQGYTF. The CDR3, as DNA: TGTGCCAGCAGCTTGGAATACAGGGCGCAGGGCTACACCTTC.

J is TRBJ1-5 and V is TRBV5-8, with D perhaps matching TRBD1 (5 bases). With 1 base removed from V and 0 bases from J, the gap between germline ends came to 17 bases. Germline V CDR1 and CDR2: SGHTS, YDEGEE. The CDR3 has 18 amino acids. CDR3 bases: TGTGCCAGCAGCTTGTGGGGACTTCAAATCTTTAGCAATCAGCCCCAGCATTTT. It specifies CASSLWGLQIFSNQPQHF.

This sequence joins TRBV19 and TRBJ1-1, with D uncertain. CDR3 size: 16 residues. Trimming shortened V by 1 base and J by 1 base, and 13 bases separated the two germline ends. CDR1 is LNHDA, CDR2 SQIVND, per germline (reference sequence). CDR3 coding DNA: TGTGCCAGTAGTATAGCCTTATGGGCTGAGAACACTGAAGCTTTCTTT. This translates into CASSIALWAENTEAFF.

The rearrangement joins TRBV3-1 (or the pseudogene TRBV3-2) to TRBJ1-1; D remains ambiguous. This CDR3 is built from 14 residues. V dropped 0 bases and J dropped 3 bases, with 8 bases sitting between them. CDR1 is LGHDT, CDR2 YNNKEL, per germline (reference sequence). CDR3 sequence reads: CASSQEWSYTEAFF. The CDR3 nucleotides read TGTGCCAGCAGCCAAGAGTGGAGCTACACTGAAGCTTTCTTT.

V is TRBV14 and J is TRBJ1-6, with D unclear. From germline, CDR1 is SGHDN and CDR2 FVKESK. The CDR3 is 17 amino acids. Trimming took 2 bases from V and 3 from J, leaving 14 bases between them. The CDR3, as DNA: TGTGCCAGCAGCCAACGACTTACATCCAACTATAATTCACCCCTCCACTTT. Residues: CASSQRLTSNYNSPLHF.

The rearrangement joins TRBV4-3 to TRBJ1-4; D is possibly TRBD1 (6 bases). Trimming removed 0 bases from V and 2 bases from J, with 7 bases in between. Germline V gene sequence: CDR1 LGHNA, CDR2 YSLEER. The CDR3 totals 15 residues. The CDR3 DNA reads as TGCGCCAGCAGCCAAGAAGGACAGACTAATGAAAAACTGTTTTTT. Its protein is CASSQEGQTNEKLFF.

The CDR3 here is CASSPEATGTYEQYF. For the CDR3, the DNA is TGTGCCAGCAGTCCCGAAGCGACAGGGACCTACGAGCAGTACTTC. This chain uses TRBV3-1 (or the pseudogene TRBV3-2) with TRBJ2-7; 7 nucleotides align to TRBD1. Losses at the gene ends were 6 bases for V and 2 bases for J; bases not matched to a gene: 10. This CDR3 has 15 amino acids. CDR1 is LGHDT, CDR2 YNNKEL, per germline (reference sequence).

The genes are TRBV6-2 or TRBV6-3 and TRBJ2-2, with D possibly matching TRBD1 (6 bases). This CDR3 region has 14 residues. CDR1 and CDR2 (germline): MNHEY, SVGEGT. V was pared by 6 bases and J by 4 bases, with 12 bases between. In DNA, the CDR3 is TGTGCCAGCAGCCTGGACAGTTCCACCGGGGAGCTGTTTTTT. Translated: CASSLDSSTGELFF.

The chain is built from TRBV9 and TRBJ2-2, with 7 bases matching TRBD1. The V gene end was trimmed by 3 bases and the J gene end by 6 bases; junction bases not matched to a gene: 14. The germline gives CDR1 SGDLS, CDR2 YYNGEE. The CDR3 totals 17 residues. The CDR3 loop is CASSASPGQWISGELFF. CDR3 sequence (DNA): TGTGCCAGCAGCGCGTCTCCGGGACAGTGGATATCCGGGGAGCTGTTTTTT.

The rearrangement joins TRBV5-6 to TRBJ1-2, with 8 positions matching TRBD1. CDR3 length equals 15 residues. Germline values: CDR1 SGHDT, CDR2 YYEEEE. The trim removed 6 bases at V and 8 bases at J, leaving 15 bases unmatched. In nucleotides, the CDR3 is TGTGCCAGCACCTTTGTGGAGGGGGGGACAGGAGGCTACACCTTC. It specifies CASTFVEGGTGGYTF.

The chain links TRBV27 to TRBJ2-1; 10 bases fit TRBD2. The trim removed 5 bases at V and 2 bases at J, leaving 12 bases unmatched. CDR3 length equals 18 residues. Germline V gives CDR1 MNHEY, CDR2 SMNVEV (reference sequence). This chain's CDR3 is CASSRIAGGPQAYNEQFF. CDR3 DNA: TGTGCCAGCAGTCGGATAGCGGGGGGCCCGCAGGCCTACAATGAGCAGTTCTTC.

This chain uses TRBV4-2 with TRBJ2-5; 10 nucleotides line up with TRBD2. The CDR3 is 16 amino acids. Germline trimming cut 4 bases from V and 1 base from J; bases unmatched to any gene: 6. The V gene's germline CDR1 is LGHNA and CDR2 YNFKEQ. The CDR3 coding sequence is TGTGCCAGCAGCCTCGCTAGCGGGGGCCTCCAAGAGACCCAGTACTTC. Amino acid sequence: CASSLASGGLQETQYF.

The genes are TRBV3-1 (or the pseudogene TRBV3-2) and TRBJ2-3; D gene unclear. The germline V gene encodes CDR1 LGHDT and CDR2 YNNKEL (reference sequence). Trimming shortened V by 1 base and J by 2 bases, and 4 bases separated the two germline ends. The CDR3 extends over 13 amino acids. Here the CDR3 reads CASSQVLTDTQYF. For the CDR3, the DNA is TGTGCCAGCAGCCAAGTTCTCACAGATACGCAGTATTTT.

The chain links TRBV7-9 to TRBJ1-3; 7 bases agree with TRBD1. V lost 2 bases and J lost 0; bases outside the gene matches: 4. This CDR3 is built from 16 residues. Germline V CDR1 and CDR2: SEHNR, FQNEAQ (reference sequence). The CDR3 DNA is TGTGCCAGCAGCTTAAGGGGACAGAGCTCTGGAAACACCATATATTTT. This sequence encodes CASSLRGQSSGNTIYF.

The chain joins TRBV2 to TRBJ2-1, with 9 bases that match TRBD1. The germline V gene has CDR1 SNHLY and CDR2 FYNNEI. This CDR3 region has 16 residues. The V gene end was trimmed by 7 bases and the J gene end by 6 bases; junction bases not matched to a gene: 13. Here the CDR3 reads CASTSRTGESSNEQFF. As DNA, the CDR3 is TGTGCCAGCACCTCCCGGACAGGGGAGAGCAGCAATGAGCAGTTCTTC.